A selection of T cell receptor beta chains follows, all from one sample in a study of tumor-infiltrating lymphocytes in primary liver carcinoma. MiXCR was run by TCRdb on the multiplex PCR reads, yielding one entry per CDR3 protein. The sample includes under 45,000 distinct CDR3 sequences, roughly 73% of them seen just once. The sample was liver tumor tissue from sampling region 2. The receptor set was obtained from a middle-aged man with primary liver carcinoma and hepatitis B virus infection. Both conserved end residues are part of each CDR3. Fields, in order: J gene, V gene, clone size, D gene, CDR3 DNA, CDR3 protein. A D gene is named only where the DNA matches it firmly. Rows may omit the clone size; those that give it use once, few, many or a size class.

>TRBJ2-1|TRBV18|once|.
TGTGACAGCTCACCCTTCGACCGCAGTGAGCAGTTCTTC
CDSSPFDRSEQFF
>TRBJ1-1|TRBV11-3|.|.
TGTGCCAACAGTTTAGCAGTTAACGCTGAAGCTTTCTTT
CANSLAVNAEAFF
>TRBJ1-5|TRBV15|.|.
TGTGCCACCCGGCCCTCGGCTTTGGGCAATCAGCCCCAGCATTTT
CATRPSALGNQPQHF
>TRBJ1-1|TRBV6-6|.|.
TGTGCCAGCAACATAGGGGGGACTACCGAAGCTTTCTTT
CASNIGGTTEAFF
>TRBJ1-1|TRBV29-1|.|.
TGCAGCGTCGGCGCAGGGCGGGGTATGAACACTGATGCTTTCTTT
CSVGAGRGMNTDAFF
>TRBJ2-1|TRBV5-1|.|TRBD2
TGCGCCAGCTGCTCCCAATCTAGCGGGGGATCCTACATTGAGCAGTTCTTC
CASCSQSSGGSYIEQFF
>TRBJ2-2|TRBV6-6|.|TRBD2
TGTGCCTGTAACCCTAGCGGGAGCGGGGGGTTCGGGGAGCTGTTTTTT
CACNPSGSGGFGELFF
>TRBJ2-7|TRBV7-8|.|TRBD2
TGTGTCAGCAGCCCGAAGGGAGGGACTACAGTTACCCTCGAGCGGTACTTC
CVSSPKGGTTVTLERYF
>TRBJ2-5|TRBV11-2|once|TRBD2
TGTGCCAGCTGCTCCACGGGACTAGCAGGAGGGAGTGTCGGGACCCAGTACTTC
CASCSTGLAGGSVGTQYF
>TRBJ2-5|TRBV9|many|TRBD1
TGTGCCAGCAGCATACAGGGGGCCAGTGAGACCCAGTACTTC
CASSIQGASETQYF
>TRBJ2-1|TRBV5-1|.|.
TGCGCCAGCAGCTTGGTCGCTGGGAACAATGAGCAGTTGTTC
CASSLVAGNNEQLF
>TRBJ2-4|TRBV11-2|.|.
TGTACCAGCATCACTTCGGCGGTAGCCAAAAACATCCAGTACTTC
CTSITSAVAKNIQYF
>TRBJ1-5|TRBV7-9|.|.
TGTGCCAGCAGCCGAGATTATAGTAATCAGTCTCAGCATTTT
CASSRDYSNQSQHF
>TRBJ2-7|TRBV6-2/TRBV6-3|.|.
TGTGCCAGCAGCCCCGGGGCATCCTACGAGCTGTACTTC
CASSPGASYELYF
>TRBJ1-3|TRBV4-1|.|.
TGCGCCATCAGCCAAGGCCGAGTTAGCTCTGGAAACACCATATATTTT
CAISQGRVSSGNTIYF
>TRBJ2-2|TRBV11-2|.|.
TGTGCCAGCAGCCTACTAGGGGGGAACACCGGGGAGCTGCTTTTT
CASSLLGGNTGELLF
>TRBJ1-3|TRBV11-2|.|.
TGTACCAGCAACTCCAGGGTTCGAACTAGAAACACCATATATTTT
CTSNSRVRTRNTIYF
>TRBJ2-7|TRBV11-2|.|.
TGTGCCAGCACCCGTGGGGGTTCCACCTACGAGCGGTACTTC
CASTRGGSTYERYF
>TRBJ2-5|TRBV12-3/TRBV12-4|.|TRBD1
TGTACCAGCAGTTCACGGGGACAGGGAAGAAAAGAGACCCAATACTTC
CTSSSRGQGRKETQYF
>TRBJ2-1|TRBV20-1|.|TRBD2
TGCAGTGCTAGCCACGGACTAGCGGGATTGGATGAGCAGTTCTTC
CSASHGLAGLDEQFF
>TRBJ2-3|TRBV28|once|TRBD2
TGTGCCAGCAGTTCTGGGCGGCGGGAGATCACGGATACGCAGTATTTT
CASSSGRREITDTQYF
>TRBJ2-1|TRBV30|.|TRBD2
TGTGTCTGGAGTCCCAGCGGGAGTAATGAGCAGTTCTTC
CVWSPSGSNEQFF
>TRBJ2-1|TRBV24-1|many|TRBD2
TGTGCCACCATGCGGGGGACTAGCGGGACGCAGTTCTTC
CATMRGTSGTQFF
>TRBJ2-1|TRBV5-1|.|.
TGCGCCAGCAGCTTGGTGGCGGGATGGCCATACATTGAGCAGTTCTTC
CASSLVAGWPYIEQFF
>TRBJ2-1|TRBV4-3|.|.
TGCACCAGCAGCCTATTCCCCCCCCCGGCGGACGATGAGCAGTTCTTC
CTSSLFPPPADDEQFF
>TRBJ2-1|TRBV11-1|.|.
TGTGCCAGCAGCTTAGGCTCAGCGGACAATGAGCTGTTC
CASSLGSADNELF
>TRBJ2-5|TRBV4-3|.|TRBD2
TGTGCCAACAGCCAACAAGCGGGAAGGGAAGAGACCCAGTACTTC
CANSQQAGREETQYF
>TRBJ1-2|TRBV25-1|.|TRBD1
TGTGTCAGCGGGGACAGGGGGCCTCATGGCTACACCTTC
CVSGDRGPHGYTF
>TRBJ2-1|TRBV11-1|.|TRBD2
TGTGCGAGCTGCCTCAGGAGCCTAGCGGGAGGCTCCTGCAATGAGCAGTTCTTC
CASCLRSLAGGSCNEQFF
>TRBJ2-2|TRBV6-5|.|TRBD2
TGTGCCACTTACTCAGGACTAGTTGCCGGGGAGCTGTTTTTT
CATYSGLVAGELFF
>TRBJ2-1|TRBV6-2/TRBV6-3|medium-sized|.
TGTGCCAGCACCCACGGAGGGTCCTACAATGAGCAGTTCTTC
CASTHGGSYNEQFF
>TRBJ2-2|TRBV14|.|.
TGTGTCAGCAGCCAAGATAACTCCGGGGAGCTGTATTTT
CVSSQDNSGELYF
>TRBJ2-2|TRBV15|.|.
TGTGCCACCAGCCCCCAAAGGTCGGGCGGGGAGCTGTTTTTT
CATSPQRSGGELFF
>TRBJ2-7|TRBV29-1|once|.
TGCAGGGCCATAACATCTGGGACCGGCACTCCCTGCGAGCAGTACTTC
CRAITSGTGTPCEQYF
>TRBJ1-1|TRBV28|.|.
TGTGCCAACAGTTTACGAGGGTGGGGGTCAGAGAACACTGAAGCTCTCTTT
CANSLRGWGSENTEALF
>TRBJ1-2|TRBV6-1|.|.
TGTGCCTGCAGTGCACCCCTATATGGCAACACCTTC
CACSAPLYGNTF
>TRBJ2-1|TRBV5-1|.|TRBD2
TGCGCCAGCAGCTTGCCCGGGACTAGCAGGATTTCCTACAATGAGCAGTTCTTC
CASSLPGTSRISYNEQFF
>TRBJ1-5|TRBV28|many|.
TGTGCCAGCAGACCTGTGGGGGGCCCTCAGCCCCAGCATTTT
CASRPVGGPQPQHF
>TRBJ2-7|TRBV5-1|many|TRBD1
TGCGCCAGCAGCGGAGGGACAGGGGTGACCTACGAGCAGTACTTC
CASSGGTGVTYEQYF
>TRBJ2-1|TRBV2|.|TRBD1
TGTGCCAGCAGTGAAAGGGGGACAGGGAGTGGGAATGAGCGGTTCTTC
CASSERGTGSGNERFF
>TRBJ2-7|TRBV11-2|.|.
TGTGCCTGTAGTCCCGGGGGCTTCGAGCAGTACTTC
CACSPGGFEQYF
>TRBJ1-6|TRBV5-6|.|.
TGTGTCAGCAGCGCAAGGACTCCAGAGAATTCACCCCTCCACTTT
CVSSARTPENSPLHF
>TRBJ2-1|TRBV11-1|.|TRBD1
TGTGCCAGCAGCCTGGGACAGGCCTGCTCATACAATGAGCAGTTCTTC
CASSLGQACSYNEQFF
>TRBJ1-5|TRBV6-5|once|TRBD1
TGTGCCAGCAGAACCCCTAAGACAGGGTTAGATACGCAGCATTTT
CASRTPKTGLDTQHF
>TRBJ2-4|TRBV11-1|.|TRBD2
TGTGCCAACAGCTTTCCCGGGACCAGCGGGATCAAAAACATTCGGTACTTC
CANSFPGTSGIKNIRYF
>TRBJ1-1|TRBV29-1|.|.
TGCAGCGTTAACGAAGGCGATGAGACTGAAGCTCTCTTT
CSVNEGDETEALF
>TRBJ2-1|TRBV7-3|.|TRBD2
TGTGCCAGCAACTTTAGCGGGAGCTCCTGCAATGAGCAGTTCTTC
CASNFSGSSCNEQFF
>TRBJ2-4|TRBV4-3|.|.
TGCGTCAGCACTCAAGAGGAGGGCAGTATTCAGTACTTC
CVSTQEEGSIQYF
>TRBJ1-6|TRBV7-2|few|.
TGTGCCAACAGCTTAGGATATGAGGGGTCCCTCCTCTTT
CANSLGYEGSLLF
>TRBJ1-3|TRBV19|many|.
TGTGCCAGTTCCACCCTCACAGCGAGCTCTGGAAACACCATATATTTT
CASSTLTASSGNTIYF
>TRBJ1-6|TRBV5-5|.|.
TGTGCCAGGACCCTACGGGACAAGACGAACTCCTATAATTCACCCCTCCACTTT
CARTLRDKTNSYNSPLHF
>TRBJ2-1|TRBV11-2|medium-sized|TRBD2
TGTGCCAGCAGCCTTTTAGCGGGAGATAACAATGAGCAGTTCTTC
CASSLLAGDNNEQFF
>TRBJ2-2|TRBV7-3|.|TRBD1
TGTGCCAGCAGCCACAAGGGGGCCACACTCATCGGCACTGGGGAGCTGTTTTTT
CASSHKGATLIGTGELFF
>TRBJ2-7|TRBV7-8|.|.
TGTGCCAGCAGCGCCAAGAGTAGCGGCCACTACGAGCAGTACTTC
CASSAKSSGHYEQYF
>TRBJ2-7|TRBV11-2|.|TRBD1
TGTGCCAGCAGCTCAGCAGGGGGCCCCTTTGACTATGAGCAGTACTTT
CASSSAGGPFDYEQYF
>TRBJ2-7|TRBV7-8|.|.
TGTGCCAGCAGCCCGAGGGACGTCCGCTACGAGCAATACTTC
CASSPRDVRYEQYF
>TRBJ1-5|TRBV6-1|once|.
TGCGCCAACAGTGAGGCGAGGGAAAAGGCGCCCCAACATTTT
CANSEAREKAPQHF